Below are 22 T cell receptor beta chains sequenced from a single sample in a study of blood T cell repertoires in COVID-19. Sequenced by immunoSEQ multiplex PCR; TCRdb stores in-frame clones only, minus some. The data show some 40,000 clones, 85% to 95% seen once. Sequenced material: peripheral blood. All receptors derive from a man aged 50-59 years with COVID-19, enrolled during active disease.

This rearrangement joins TRBV5-5 to TRBJ1-4, with D uncertain. The CDR3 has 13 amino acids. CDR1 and CDR2 (germline): SGHKS, YYEKEE (reference sequence). V was shortened by 5 bases and J by 8 bases, with 13 bases between the two germline ends. The CDR3: CASSILVREKLFF. DNA of the CDR3: TGTGCCAGCAGTATTTTAGTCCGGGAAAAACTGTTTTTT.

V is TRBV3-1 (or the pseudogene TRBV3-2) and J is TRBJ1-4; 7 bases align to TRBD1. This CDR3 contains 21 residues. Germline lookup yields CDR1 LGHDT and CDR2 YNNKEL (reference sequence). Trimming at V came to 4 bases and at J to 0 bases, leaving 20 bases not matched to a gene. This chain's CDR3 is CASSLDTIRDSLFATNEKLFF. CDR3 sequence (DNA): TGTGCCAGCAGCCTTGACACCATCCGGGACAGCCTTTTTGCAACTAATGAAAAACTGTTTTTT.

The J gene is TRBJ1-5, the V gene TRBV4-1; possible D gene TRBD1, 5 bases. V lost 5 bases and J 0 bases, leaving 17 bases between the germline ends. Germline CDR1 and CDR2: MGHRA and YSYEKL. The CDR3 has 17 amino acids. Here the CDR3 DNA reads TGCGCCAGCAGCTTAATAAGACAGACAAATAGCAATCAGCCCCAGCATTTT. Translation: CASSLIRQTNSNQPQHF.

CDR3 amino acids: CASTLGLITEAFF. Here the CDR3 DNA reads TGTGCCAGCACCCTGGGCCTGATCACTGAAGCTTTCTTT. This chain connects TRBV12-3 or TRBV12-4 to TRBJ1-1; D gene ambiguous. V shed 7 bases and J shed 4 bases, with 13 bases lying between them. CDR3 size: 13 residues.

This chain joins TRBV14 and TRBJ2-3; 14 nucleotides agree with TRBD2. Germline CDR1 reads SGHDN; CDR2 reads FVKESK. The CDR3 totals 18 residues. J lost 1 base, V lost 3 bases, and 6 bases had no gene match. This CDR3 is CASSHPGLAGVGTDTQYF. The CDR3, as DNA: TGTGCCAGCAGCCATCCGGGACTAGCGGGAGTGGGCACAGATACGCAGTATTTT.

This rearrangement joins TRBV5-1 to TRBJ1-5, with a possible D match to TRBD1 (5 bases). The length of the CDR3 is 18 residues. Per the germline V gene, CDR1 is SGHRS and CDR2 is YFSETQ. V lost 9 bases and J lost 2, with 27 bases in between. The CDR3 loop reads CATLTGGGLLLGNQPQHF. The CDR3 nucleotides read TGCGCCACCCTTACCGGGGGGGGACTTTTGTTAGGCAATCAGCCCCAGCATTTT.

The genes are TRBV6-5 and TRBJ1-1; 8 bases agree with TRBD1. The CDR3 is made up of 13 amino acids. The germline V gene has CDR1 MNHEY and CDR2 SVGAGI. The J segment lost 6 bases and the V segment lost 4 bases, leaving 4 bases of the junction unmatched. The CDR3: CASSWGDRSEAFF. The CDR3 nucleotides read TGTGCCAGCAGTTGGGGGGACAGGTCTGAAGCTTTCTTT.

The CDR3 here is CASSQEGQTEQFF. The CDR3, as DNA: TGCGCCAGCAGCCAAGAGGGCCAGACTGAGCAGTTCTTC. The chain recombines TRBV4-3 with TRBJ2-1; D gene uncertain. The germline V gene encodes CDR1 LGHNA and CDR2 YSLEER. The CDR3 extends over 13 amino acids. Trimming left V 0 bases short and J 9 bases short, with 9 bases between.

The chain couples TRBV7-2 to TRBJ2-1; 9 positions agree with TRBD2. This CDR3 comprises 12 residues. Germline V gene sequence: CDR1 SGHTA, CDR2 FQGNSA. V lost 5 bases and J lost 13; bases outside the gene matches: 6. The CDR3 region is CASSNIAGEQFF. Written as DNA, the CDR3 is TGTGCCAGCAGCAACATAGCGGGGGAACAGTTCTTC.

The chain employs TRBV4-1 and TRBJ1-2; possible D gene TRBD1, 5 bases. V shed 4 bases and J shed 4 bases, with 19 bases lying between them. Germline CDR1 and CDR2: MGHRA and YSYEKL. The CDR3 is made up of 16 amino acids. CDR3 bases: TGCGCCAGCAGCCCGGGGTGGGACTCCACGGTCTATGGCTACACCTTC. It encodes CASSPGWDSTVYGYTF.

The rearrangement uses TRBV2 and TRBJ1-5, with TRBD1 as a possible D gene (5 bases). The CDR3 has 13 amino acids. The germline V and J ends were trimmed by 7 bases and 3 bases, with 10 bases remaining between them. Germline V gene data show CDR1 as SNHLY and CDR2 as FYNNEI. In DNA form, the CDR3 reads TGTGCCAGCAAGGGGTTGGACAATCAGCCCCAGCATTTT. This sequence encodes CASKGLDNQPQHF.

V and J are TRBV5-4 and TRBJ2-3; 12 nucleotides align to TRBD2. V was pared by 5 bases and J by 3 bases, with 4 bases of the junction left unmatched. This CDR3 is 15 amino acids long. Germline-derived CDR1 and CDR2 are SGHNT and YYREEE (reference sequence). CDR3 coding DNA: TGTGCCAGCAGGCCTAGCGGGAGGGCGACAGATACGCAGTATTTT. Its protein is CASRPSGRATDTQYF. The variable domain in full, completed from reference TRBV5-4 and TRBJ2-3, reads ETGVTQSPTHLIKTRGQQVTLRCSSQSGHNTVSWYQQALGQGPQFIFQYYREEENGRGNFPPRFSGLQFPNYSSELNVNALELDDSALYLCASRPSGRATDTQYFGPGTRLTVL.

J is TRBJ2-6 and V is TRBV4-1; no clear D gene. CDR3 size: 18 residues. V shed 0 bases and J shed 0 bases, with 12 bases lying between them. From germline, CDR1 is MGHRA and CDR2 YSYEKL. The CDR3 reads CASSQESPETSGANVLTF. In DNA form, the CDR3 reads TGCGCCAGCAGCCAAGAATCCCCAGAAACCTCTGGGGCCAACGTCCTGACTTTC.

This clone occurred a few times. J is TRBJ2-7 and V is TRBV5-4; a weak D match, TRBD1 (5 bases). This CDR3 has 15 residues. Trimming took 0 bases from V and 2 from J, leaving 12 bases between them. Germline assignment: CDR1 SGHNT and CDR2 YYREEE (reference sequence). This chain's CDR3 is CASSLARVGAYEQYF. The CDR3 bases are TGTGCCAGCAGCTTGGCCAGGGTAGGGGCCTACGAGCAGTACTTC. Combining the CDR3 with reference TRBV5-4 and TRBJ2-7 gives the whole variable domain ETGVTQSPTHLIKTRGQQVTLRCSSQSGHNTVSWYQQALGQGPQFIFQYYREEENGRGNFPPRFSGLQFPNYSSELNVNALELDDSALYLCASSLARVGAYEQYFGPGTRLTVT.

In its sample, this clone was seen once. The genes are TRBV27 and TRBJ2-1; a weak D match, TRBD2 (5 bases). The V end lost 2 bases, the J end lost 0 bases, and 8 bases lay between the germline ends. The V gene's germline CDR1 is MNHEY and CDR2 SMNVEV (reference sequence). There are 15 residues in the CDR3. The CDR3 sequence is CASSLAAGSYNEQFF. The DNA for the CDR3 is TGTGCCAGCAGTTTAGCGGCGGGCTCCTACAATGAGCAGTTCTTC.

The rearrangement links TRBV7-8 to TRBJ2-5; 11 nucleotides align to TRBD2. The CDR3 has 17 residues. Germline V lookup: CDR1 SGHVS, CDR2 FQNEAQ. V shed 3 bases and J 4 bases; nucleotides not matched to a gene: 10. This CDR3 reads CASSFSGRADFRETQYF. The CDR3, as DNA: TGTGCCAGCAGCTTTAGCGGGAGGGCCGATTTTAGAGAGACCCAGTACTTC.

CDR3 in amino acids: CAWGRQGAGEQYF. CDR3 DNA: TGTGCCTGGGGTAGACAGGGGGCGGGCGAGCAGTACTTC. The chain links TRBV30 to TRBJ2-7; 10 bases map to TRBD1. Germline assignment: CDR1 GTSNPN and CDR2 SVGIG (reference sequence). The ends lost 5 bases at V and 6 bases at J; junction bases unmatched: 7. The CDR3 is made up of 13 amino acids.

This rearrangement joins TRBV28 to TRBJ2-7, with a possible D match to TRBD2 (6 bases). V was pared by 4 bases and J by 5 bases, with 15 bases between. Germline values: CDR1 MDHEN, CDR2 SYDVKM. The CDR3 length is 14 residues. CDR3 nucleotide sequence: TGTGCCAGCAGTTCCTCCCGGGGGATGAACGAGCAGTACTTC. Amino acid sequence: CASSSSRGMNEQYF.

The chain carries TRBV19 and TRBJ1-2; 8 bases line up with TRBD1. The CDR3 runs 17 residues. The V and J ends lost 4 bases and 0 bases, in that order; junction bases with no gene match: 10. Germline CDR1 LNHDA, CDR2 SQIVND (reference sequence). The CDR3 sequence is CASSNRDRTTANYGYTF. In nucleotides, the CDR3 is TGTGCCAGTAGTAACCGGGACAGGACCACAGCTAACTATGGCTACACCTTC. Complete variable domain (other parts from reference TRBV19 and TRBJ1-2): DGGITQSPKYLFRKEGQNVTLSCEQNLNHDAMYWYRQDPGQGLRLIYYSQIVNDFQKGDIAEGYSVSREKKESFPLTVTSAQKNPTAFYLCASSNRDRTTANYGYTFGSGTRLTVV.

This chain uses TRBV18 with TRBJ2-5; 7 bases fit TRBD1. Per the germline V gene, CDR1 is KGHSH and CDR2 is LQKENI. J lost 5 bases, V lost 3 bases, and 3 bases had no gene match. This CDR3 has 13 amino acids. In DNA, the CDR3 is TGTGCCAGCTCACCCGGACAGGACGAGACCCAGTACTTC. This gives the protein CASSPGQDETQYF.

The chain uses TRBV19 and TRBJ1-3; D possibly corresponds to TRBD1 (5 bases). The V gene's germline CDR1 is LNHDA and CDR2 SQIVND (reference sequence). The CDR3 is made up of 16 amino acids. The V end lost 5 bases, the J end lost 0 bases, and 14 bases lay between the germline ends. The CDR3 DNA reads as TGTGCCAGTAGTCACCGACAGTCCCGCTCTGGAAACACCATATATTTT. Residues: CASSHRQSRSGNTIYF.

This chain joins TRBV6-5 and TRBJ1-5; D uncertain. The germline V gene has CDR1 MNHEY and CDR2 SVGAGI. This CDR3 has 15 amino acids. V lost 5 bases to trimming and J lost 5 bases, with 16 bases between them. The DNA for the CDR3 is TGTGCCAGCAGTCTTCTCCCCCCCCTTTATCAGCCCCAGCATTTT. It yields the protein CASSLLPPLYQPQHF.